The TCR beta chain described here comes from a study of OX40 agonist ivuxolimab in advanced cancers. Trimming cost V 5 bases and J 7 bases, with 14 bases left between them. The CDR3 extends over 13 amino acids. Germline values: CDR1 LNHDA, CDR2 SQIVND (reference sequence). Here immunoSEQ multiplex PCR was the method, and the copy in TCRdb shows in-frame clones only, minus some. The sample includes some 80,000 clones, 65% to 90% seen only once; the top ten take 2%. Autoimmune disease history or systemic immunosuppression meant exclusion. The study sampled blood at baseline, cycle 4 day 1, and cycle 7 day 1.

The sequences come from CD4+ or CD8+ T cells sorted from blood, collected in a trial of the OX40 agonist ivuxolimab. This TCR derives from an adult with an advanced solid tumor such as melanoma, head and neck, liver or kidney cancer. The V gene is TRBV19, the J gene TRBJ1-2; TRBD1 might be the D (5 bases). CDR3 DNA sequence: TGTGCCAGTAGTCAAAAGACAGTCCCTGGCTACACCTTC. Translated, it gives CASSQKTVPGYTF.